This record covers a single T cell receptor (beta chain). Its antigen remains unidentified. Per-base quality was not reported, and no clone a single base away is much larger than it. Looking up the germline V gene yields CDR1 MNHEY and CDR2 SVGAGI. Relative to germline, V is missing 0 bases and J is missing 8 bases, with 10 bases of the junction outside any gene match. Its CDR3 holds 16 amino acids, cysteine through phenylalanine. The entry retains the CDR3 DNA only, 48 bases that are in frame from base 1. The sample comes from a study of T-cell reconstitution after alpha-beta-depleted transplantation in children (TCRdb year 2016). Regarding the study in general: Using TCR repertoire profiling, the study quantitatively followed how T-cell immune reconstitution unfolded in children after TCRalphabeta/CD19-depleted allogeneic hematopoietic cell transplantation.

The protocol used for the library was PCR. The reads were generated on an Illumina HiSeq 2500. TCR libraries were prepared with molecular barcoding, using unique molecular identifiers to normalize TCRbeta repertoire quantification. The public reads were reanalyzed by TCRdb: fastp trimming at Q25, MiXCR alignment, in-frame beta chains only. Merged by CDR3 protein, the rows form single entries marked with the most common genes and DNA. Within this sample are over 550,000 distinct CDR3 sequences, with under 12% of them counted one time only. The ten largest clones represent around 4% of the sample. The chain is assembled from TRBV6-5 and TRBJ2-1; 7 junctional bases match TRBD1. The source material was PBMCs from the stem cell graft donor, sampled from the stem cell graft. This TCR came from a human donor who donated a stem cell graft to a child with acute myeloid leukemia. CDR3 protein: CASSYSRTGERDEQFF. The DNA is TGTGCCAGCAGTTACTCGCGAACAGGGGAACGTGATGAGCAGTTCTTC.